The next 25 T cell receptor beta chains were all read from a single sample in a study of shared clonotypes between healthy human individuals. CD45RO negativity and positive selection for CCR7 defined naive CD8 cells, a population that excluded terminally differentiated effector memory CD45RA+ cells. Sequencing used immunoSEQ multiplex PCR; TCRdb keeps in-frame clones, though not all of them. The sample lists some 630,000 clones, approximately 96% occurring once. The specimen was naive CD8+ T cells sorted from blood. These receptors were collected from a woman in her thirties in good health.

V is TRBV11-2 and J is TRBJ2-4; the match to TRBD2 covers 16 bases. V lost 6 bases, J lost 6 bases, and 8 bases stayed unmatched. CDR3 length equals 17 residues. Germline V gene sequence: CDR1 SGHAT, CDR2 FQNNGV. The CDR3 region has the DNA TGTGCCAGCAGGGGACTAGCGGGAGGGTTGTCCGGAAACATTCAGTACTTC. Protein sequence: CASRGLAGGLSGNIQYF.

The chain uses TRBV19 and TRBJ2-3; 10 nucleotides line up with TRBD2. This CDR3 region has 15 residues. Germline V CDR1 and CDR2: LNHDA, SQIVND (reference sequence). V was pared by 9 bases and J by 1 base, with 7 bases of the junction left unmatched. CDR3 protein: CASKWTSGGTDTQYF. In nucleotides, the CDR3 is TGTGCCAGCAAATGGACTAGCGGAGGCACAGATACGCAGTATTTT.

The V call is TRBV5-8, the J call TRBJ2-7; the match to TRBD1 covers 7 bases. Trimming took 2 bases from V and 5 from J; bases not matched to a gene: 7. The CDR3 length is 14 residues. Looked up from germline, CDR1 is SGHTS and CDR2 is YDEGEE. The CDR3 reads CASSFADRTHEQYF. The CDR3, as DNA: TGTGCCAGCAGCTTTGCGGACAGGACCCACGAGCAGTACTTC.

The V and J genes are TRBV13 and TRBJ2-7; TRBD1 aligns across 8 bases. Trimming at V came to 5 bases and at J to 5 bases, leaving 5 bases not matched to a gene. Germline lookup yields CDR1 PRHDT and CDR2 FYEKMQ (reference sequence). CDR3 size: 13 residues. In DNA form, the CDR3 reads TGTGCCAGCAGCCAGCAGGGGGCCCACGAGCAGTACTTC. This translates into CASSQQGAHEQYF. Variable domain in full (rest from reference TRBV13 and TRBJ2-7): AAGVIQSPRHLIKEKRETATLKCYPIPRHDTVYWYQQGPGQDPQFLISFYEKMQSDKGSIPDRFSAQQFSDYHSELNMSSLELGDSALYFCASSQQGAHEQYFGPGTRLTVT.

CDR3 coding DNA: TGTGCCAGCAGTTTATACGGGGGAATCACAGATACGCAGTATTTT. Protein: CASSLYGGITDTQYF. The genes are TRBV27 and TRBJ2-3; a possible D gene is TRBD2 (6 bases). CDR1 and CDR2 (germline): MNHEY, SMNVEV (reference sequence). Trimming stripped 1 base from V and 2 bases from J, with 10 bases between. This CDR3 comprises 15 residues.

CDR3 nucleotide sequence: TGTGCCAGCAGTTTATTCCAGGGACGGACTGAAGCTTTCTTT. It is translated as CASSLFQGRTEAFF. The V gene is TRBV27, the J gene TRBJ1-1, with D perhaps matching TRBD1 (5 bases). CDR1 and CDR2 from the germline V gene are MNHEY and SMNVEV (reference sequence). V shed 1 base and J shed 5 bases, with 11 bases lying between them. The CDR3 is 14 residues long.

This chain connects TRBV4-1 to TRBJ1-1; 7 bases align to TRBD1. The junction had 2 bases not matched to a gene; V was cut back by 1 base and J by 0 bases. CDR1 and CDR2 from the germline V gene are MGHRA and YSYEKL. This CDR3 region has 15 residues. In DNA, the CDR3 is TGCGCCAGCAGCCAAGCGACAGGGATGAACACTGAAGCTTTCTTT. Protein: CASSQATGMNTEAFF.

The V call is TRBV4-1, the J call TRBJ2-5; D possibly corresponds to TRBD1 (6 bases). This CDR3 is built from 18 residues. V was pared by 1 base and J by 3 bases, with 21 bases between. Germline CDR1 reads MGHRA; CDR2 reads YSYEKL. CDR3: CASSQVRIFGQGKETQYF. The CDR3 nucleotides are TGCGCCAGCAGCCAAGTTCGAATATTTGGTCAGGGGAAAGAGACCCAGTACTTC.

The CDR3 bases are TGTGCCAGCAGCCTAACCGGGACAGGGGACCTAGCTAACTATGGCTACACCTTC. Amino acid sequence: CASSLTGTGDLANYGYTF. The chain couples TRBV6-4 to TRBJ1-2; 10 bases align to TRBD1. CDR1 is MRHNA, CDR2 SNTAGT, per germline. The CDR3 spans 18 residues. The ends lost 6 bases at V and 0 bases at J; junction bases unmatched: 13.

CDR3 coding DNA: TGTGCCAGCAGCCAAGAGAGAAGCGGTACCTACAATGAGCAGTTCTTC. Its translation is CASSQERSGTYNEQFF. This chain joins TRBV4-2 and TRBJ2-1, with D tentatively TRBD2 (5 bases). The CDR3 spans 16 residues. CDR1 is LGHNA and CDR2 is YNFKEQ in the germline V gene. Trimming pared 0 bases from V and 2 bases from J, leaving 11 bases between.

The J gene is TRBJ1-6, the V gene TRBV27; no definite D call. Trimming removed 5 bases at V and 9 bases at J, with 14 bases between. This CDR3 contains 14 residues. CDR1 and CDR2 from the germline V gene are MNHEY and SMNVEV (reference sequence). The CDR3 sequence: CASSVVASGSPLHF. The CDR3 nucleotides are TGTGCCAGCAGTGTGGTTGCCTCAGGTTCACCCCTCCACTTT.

The chain recombines TRBV7-8 with TRBJ2-1, with TRBD1 identical over 7 bases. With 5 bases clipped from V and 9 bases from J, the junction kept 10 bases outside the gene matches. The CDR3 is 14 residues long. The germline V gene has CDR1 SGHVS and CDR2 FQNEAQ. The CDR3: CASSAHRGYGEQFF. The CDR3 DNA sequence: TGTGCCAGCAGCGCTCACAGGGGATACGGTGAGCAGTTCTTC.

With respect to this clone: Other nucleotide sequences in the sample specify the same CDR3. The chain joins TRBV19 to TRBJ2-7; 9 nucleotides match TRBD1. This CDR3 has 13 residues. CDR1 is LNHDA, CDR2 SQIVND, per germline (reference sequence). Trimming removed 3 bases from V and 4 bases from J; junction bases left unmatched: 1. CDR3 residues: CASSIGQGYEQYF. CDR3 coding DNA: TGTGCCAGTAGTATTGGACAGGGGTACGAGCAGTACTTC.

This chain uses TRBV5-6 with TRBJ2-1, with D unclear. V lost 2 bases and J 8 bases, leaving 17 bases between the germline ends. Germline CDR1 reads SGHDT; CDR2 reads YYEEEE. The CDR3 extends over 15 amino acids. DNA for the CDR3: TGTGCCAGCAGCTTTTTTGGGTTTGGGGTGTATGAGCAGTTCTTC. Protein product: CASSFFGFGVYEQFF.

Concerning this clone itself: Distinct nucleotide sequences in the sample also encode this CDR3. This chain connects TRBV5-4 to TRBJ2-5; weak D call: TRBD2 (6 bases). V lost 0 bases to trimming and J lost 2 bases, with 11 bases between them. The CDR3 covers 15 residues. CDR1 and CDR2 (germline): SGHNT, YYREEE (reference sequence). CDR3 protein: CASSLVASAQETQYF. The CDR3 DNA reads as TGTGCCAGCAGCTTGGTGGCTAGCGCACAAGAGACCCAGTACTTC.

This clone was observed a single time. CDR3 bases: TGTGCCAGCAACCAAGACCGTTTCGAGCAGTACTTC. This sequence encodes CASNQDRFEQYF. The chain carries TRBV7-3 and TRBJ2-7, with D unclear. The V and J ends lost 7 bases and 6 bases respectively, with 13 bases between them. In germline, CDR1 is SGHTA, CDR2 FQGTGA. The CDR3 sequence is 12 residues long.

The chain uses TRBV28 and TRBJ2-7; TRBD2 is a possible D gene (5 bases). With 7 bases removed from V and 1 base from J, the gap between germline ends came to 11 bases. Germline V gene lookup returns CDR1 MDHEN and CDR2 SYDVKM. This CDR3 is 13 amino acids long. The CDR3 spells CASIGGPSYEQYF. The CDR3 nucleotides read TGTGCCAGCATTGGCGGGCCATCCTACGAGCAGTACTTC.

V and J are TRBV5-6 and TRBJ2-1; D gene unclear. Looked up from germline, CDR1 is SGHDT and CDR2 is YYEEEE. V was clipped by 1 base and J by 8 bases, with 25 bases between them. This CDR3 region has 18 residues. For the CDR3, the DNA is TGTGCCAGCAGCTTGATGAATACCTTAAACGGACGTTACGATGAGCAGTTCTTC. This codes for CASSLMNTLNGRYDEQFF.

This chain connects TRBV28 to TRBJ2-1; D not resolved. Germline V gives CDR1 MDHEN, CDR2 SYDVKM. Trimming stripped 1 base from V and 7 bases from J, with 11 bases between. The CDR3 has 14 amino acids. In DNA, the CDR3 is TGTGCCAGCAGTTTATACAATTCGTTAAATGAGCAGTTCTTC. It is translated as CASSLYNSLNEQFF.

The genes are TRBV15 and TRBJ2-7; D not certain. The CDR3 totals 18 residues. Germline values: CDR1 LNHNV, CDR2 YYDKDF (reference sequence). V lost 1 base to trimming and J lost 2 bases, with 21 bases between them. CDR3 bases: TGTGCCACCAGCAGAGTCTACTTACAACTTGAAAAACCCTACGAGCAGTACTTC. This translates into CATSRVYLQLEKPYEQYF.

J is TRBJ2-5 and V is TRBV5-4; D not certain. V gave up 0 bases and J gave up 5 bases, with 11 bases separating them. The CDR3 loop spans 14 amino acids. Germline values: CDR1 SGHNT, CDR2 YYREEE (reference sequence). CDR3 sequence reads: CASSLATLGETQYF. CDR3 nucleotide sequence: TGTGCCAGCAGCTTGGCCACCTTGGGGGAGACCCAGTACTTC.

The rearrangement links TRBV4-2 to TRBJ2-3; no clear D. V was pared by 2 bases and J by 3 bases, with 12 bases between. Germline V gene data show CDR1 as LGHNA and CDR2 as YNFKEQ. This CDR3 is built from 15 residues. The CDR3 DNA follows: TGTGCCAGCAGCCAACTGGCCCTGGGAACAGATACGCAGTATTTT. It yields the protein CASSQLALGTDTQYF.

This chain uses TRBV4-1 with TRBJ2-7; a weak D match, TRBD2 (6 bases). CDR3 size: 16 residues. Germline-derived CDR1 and CDR2 are MGHRA and YSYEKL. Trimming shortened V by 4 bases and J by 5 bases, and 21 bases separated the two germline ends. CDR3 loop: CASSLMPVGDFHEQYF. The DNA for the CDR3 is TGCGCCAGCAGCCTAATGCCCGTCGGGGACTTTCACGAGCAGTACTTC.

The chain links TRBV27 to TRBJ2-7, with TRBD2 identical over 8 bases. The CDR3 has 17 amino acids. Germline-derived CDR1 and CDR2 are MNHEY and SMNVEV (reference sequence). Trimming removed 0 bases from V and 3 bases from J; junction bases left unmatched: 10. The DNA for the CDR3 is TGTGCCAGCAGTTTATCCCCCCGCGGGGGGTTCCACTACGAGCAGTACTTC. Translating gives CASSLSPRGGFHYEQYF.

The J gene is TRBJ2-7, the V gene TRBV7-9; the D is unclear. This CDR3 is 13 amino acids long. Deletions cut 8 bases from V and 7 bases from J, with 18 bases between. CDR1 and CDR2 from the germline V gene are SEHNR and FQNEAQ (reference sequence). CDR3 sequence: CASSDPLRSEQYF. In nucleotides, the CDR3 is TGTGCCAGCTCGGACCCACTTCGGTCAGAGCAGTACTTC. The full variable domain, completed using reference TRBV7-9 and TRBJ2-7, is DTGVSQNPRHKITKRGQNVTFRCDPISEHNRLYWYRQTLGQGPEFLTYFQNEAQLEKSRLLSDRFSAERPKGSFSTLEIQRTEQGDSAMYLCASSDPLRSEQYFGPGTRLTVT.